Listed here are 10 T cell receptor beta chains from one sample, sequenced in a study of blood T cells in healthy people across ages. Alongside a J-beta primer mix, a sample-barcoded 5' primer served in a second PCR lasting about 7 to 11 cycles. Each CDR3 protein is one row after TCRdb ran MiXCR on the 5' RACE reads. This repertoire shows 1.4 million to 1.5 million distinct CDR3 sequences, 35% to 45% found once; its top ten account for 7.9%. Sequencing was performed on blood. These receptor sequences come from a young woman in good health.

This rearrangement joins TRBV5-6 to TRBJ1-3, with D unresolved. Germline-derived CDR1 and CDR2 are SGHDT and YYEEEE. The V end was cut by 6 bases, the J end by 3 bases, with 13 bases between. The CDR3 sequence is 14 residues long. CDR3 bases: TGTGCCAGCAAGGTTTCGGGCGGTGGAAACACCATATATTTT. Amino acid sequence: CASKVSGGGNTIYF. Drawing the rest from reference TRBV5-6 and TRBJ1-3, the complete variable domain is DAGVTQSPTHLIKTRGQQVTLRCSPKSGHDTVSWYQQALGQGPQFIFQYYEEEERQRGNFPDRFSGHQFPNYSSELNVNALLLGDSALYLCASKVSGGGNTIYFGEGSWLTVV.

This clonotype has a handful of counts. The chain combines TRBV27 with TRBJ2-5; D is ambiguous. Trimming shortened V by 6 bases and J by 4 bases, and 12 bases separated the two germline ends. The CDR3 extends over 13 amino acids. The germline CDR1 and CDR2 sequences are MNHEY and SMNVEV (reference sequence). CDR3 in amino acids: CASSSIEGETQYF. For the CDR3, the DNA is TGTGCCAGCAGCTCAATTGAAGGAGAGACCCAGTACTTC.

A note on this clonotype: Just one base apart from a much larger clone, this may be a read error. V and J are TRBV29-1 and TRBJ2-5, with 7 bases identical to TRBD2. The germline CDR1 and CDR2 sequences are SQVTM and ANQGSEA. This CDR3 has 15 amino acids. The CDR3: CSAKLRLAAQEIQYF. CDR3 coding DNA: TGCAGCGCCAAGCTCCGACTAGCAGCTCAAGAGATCCAGTACTTC.

This clonotype was detected only a few times. V and J are TRBV10-3 and TRBJ2-7; possibly TRBD1 for D (6 bases). Germline assignment: CDR1 ENHRY and CDR2 SYGVKD. The CDR3 is 13 residues long. V was pared by 8 bases and J by 1 base, with 12 bases between. The CDR3 loop reads CAIPRQASYEQYF. As DNA, the CDR3 is TGTGCCATCCCCCGACAGGCGTCCTACGAGCAGTACTTC.

This clonotype has just a few counts. The chain is built from TRBV20-1 and TRBJ2-1, with a tentative D call TRBD2 (5 bases). V lost 1 base, J lost 8 bases, and 15 bases lay in between. The CDR3 is made up of 14 amino acids. Germline CDR1 reads DFQATT; CDR2 reads SNEGSKA (reference sequence). CDR3: CSARVPTRIDEQFF. The CDR3, as DNA: TGCAGTGCTAGAGTGCCTACTAGGATAGATGAGCAGTTCTTC.

The table lists this clonotype with a few counts. The chain recombines TRBV7-6 with TRBJ2-3, with D perhaps TRBD1 or TRBD2 (6 bases each). CDR3 length equals 17 residues. With 5 bases removed from V and 5 bases from J, the gap between germline ends came to 23 bases. Germline CDR1 is SGHVS and CDR2 is FNYEAQ. DNA for the CDR3: TGTGCCAGCAGCGACTCCCCTCCCTGGGGGGCGATAGATACGCAGTATTTT. Amino acids: CASSDSPPWGAIDTQYF.

The chain links TRBV6-1 to TRBJ2-4; 8 bases are a match to TRBD2. TRBJ2-7 matches the DNA end more closely, so the J call is doubtful. The germline V gene has CDR1 MNHNS and CDR2 SASEGT. CDR3 length: 14 amino acids. The CDR3 sequence is CATGLAGPRGEQYF. The CDR3 coding sequence is TGTGCCACGGGTTTAGCGGGACCTCGGGGCGAGCAGTACTTC.

This clonotype has only a few counts. This chain uses TRBV28 with TRBJ2-7; 8 positions match TRBD1. The J call may not be correct, given that the DNA end is closer to TRBJ2-5. Germline CDR1 is MDHEN and CDR2 is SYDVKM. The CDR3 is 17 residues long. DNA of the CDR3: TGTGCCAGCAGTTTTCTTCCGAGGACAGGGAGTTTAGAGACCCAGTACTTC. Encoded protein: CASSFLPRTGSLETQYF.

This clonotype was counted between two and nine times. CDR3 in DNA: TGTGCCAGCAGCTTTACAGATCTAGCCAAAAACATTCAGTACTTC. This encodes CASSFTDLAKNIQYF. This chain joins TRBV11-2 and TRBJ2-4; D is undetermined. The germline V gene has CDR1 SGHAT and CDR2 FQNNGV. V was pared by 3 bases and J by 0 bases, with 9 bases between. The CDR3 sequence is 15 residues long.

This clonotype was seen only a few times. V and J are TRBV9 and TRBJ2-4; D not certain. The better agreement between TRBJ2-5 and the DNA end casts doubt on the J call. This CDR3 is 13 amino acids long. Germline V gene sequence: CDR1 SGDLS, CDR2 YYNGEE. CDR3 loop: CASSVATGETQYF. The CDR3 DNA follows: TGTGCCAGCAGCGTAGCTACCGGGGAGACCCAGTACTTC.